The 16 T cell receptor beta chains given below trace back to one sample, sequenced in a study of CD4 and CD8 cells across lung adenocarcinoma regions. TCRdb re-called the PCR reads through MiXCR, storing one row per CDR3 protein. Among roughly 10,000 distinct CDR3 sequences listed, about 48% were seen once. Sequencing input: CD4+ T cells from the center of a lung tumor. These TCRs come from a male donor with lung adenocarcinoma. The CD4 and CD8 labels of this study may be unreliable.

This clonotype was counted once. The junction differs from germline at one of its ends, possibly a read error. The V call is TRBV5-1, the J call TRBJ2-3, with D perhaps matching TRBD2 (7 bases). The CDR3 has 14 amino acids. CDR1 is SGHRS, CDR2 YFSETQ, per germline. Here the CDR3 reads CAGSGAGGTDTQYF. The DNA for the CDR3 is TGCGCCGGCAGCGGGGCAGGGGGCACAGATACGCAGTATTTT.

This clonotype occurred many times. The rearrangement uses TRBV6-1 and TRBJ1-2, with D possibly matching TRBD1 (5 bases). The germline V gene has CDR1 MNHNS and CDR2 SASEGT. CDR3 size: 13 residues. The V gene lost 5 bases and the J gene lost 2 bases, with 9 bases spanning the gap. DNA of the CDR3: TGTGCCAGCAGTAGGGCAGGGAACTATGGCTACACCTTC. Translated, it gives CASSRAGNYGYTF.

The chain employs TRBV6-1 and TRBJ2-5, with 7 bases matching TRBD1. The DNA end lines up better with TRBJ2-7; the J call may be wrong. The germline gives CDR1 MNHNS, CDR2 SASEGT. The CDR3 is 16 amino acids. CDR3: CASSEAREAGGYEQYF. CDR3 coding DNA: TGTGCCAGCAGTGAAGCCCGAGAGGCAGGGGGCTACGAGCAGTACTTC.

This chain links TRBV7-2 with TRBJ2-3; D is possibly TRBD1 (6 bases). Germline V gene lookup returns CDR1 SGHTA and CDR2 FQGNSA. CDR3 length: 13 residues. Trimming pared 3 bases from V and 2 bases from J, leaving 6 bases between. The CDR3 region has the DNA TGTGCCAGCAGCTTGGGGGCCACAGATACGCAGTATTTT. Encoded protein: CASSLGATDTQYF.

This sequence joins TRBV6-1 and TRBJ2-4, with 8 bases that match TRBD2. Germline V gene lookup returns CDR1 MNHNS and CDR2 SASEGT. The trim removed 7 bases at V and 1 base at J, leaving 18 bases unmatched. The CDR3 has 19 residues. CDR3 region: CASTSAGVAGMSAKNIQYF. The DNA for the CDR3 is TGTGCCAGCACCTCCGCGGGAGTAGCGGGGATGAGTGCCAAAAACATTCAGTACTTC.

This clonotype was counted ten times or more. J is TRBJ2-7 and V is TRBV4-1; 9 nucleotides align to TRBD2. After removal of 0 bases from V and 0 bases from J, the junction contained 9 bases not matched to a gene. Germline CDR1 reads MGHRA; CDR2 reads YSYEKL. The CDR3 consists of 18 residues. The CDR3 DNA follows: TGCGCCAGCAGCCAAGAAGGTAGCGGGGGACGGAGCTCCTACGAGCAGTACTTC. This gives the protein CASSQEGSGGRSSYEQYF.

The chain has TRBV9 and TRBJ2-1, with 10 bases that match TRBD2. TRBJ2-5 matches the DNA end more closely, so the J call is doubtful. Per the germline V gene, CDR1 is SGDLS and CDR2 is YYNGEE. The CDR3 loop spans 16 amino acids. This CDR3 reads CASSVASGRAIETQYF. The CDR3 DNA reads TGTGCCAGCAGCGTAGCCAGCGGGAGGGCGATAGAGACCCAGTACTTC.

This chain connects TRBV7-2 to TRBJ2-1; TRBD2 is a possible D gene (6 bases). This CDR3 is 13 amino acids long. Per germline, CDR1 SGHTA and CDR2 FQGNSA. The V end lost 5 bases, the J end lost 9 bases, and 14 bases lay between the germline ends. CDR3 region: CASSATLASEQFF. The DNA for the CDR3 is TGTGCCAGCAGCGCAACCCTAGCGAGTGAGCAGTTCTTC.

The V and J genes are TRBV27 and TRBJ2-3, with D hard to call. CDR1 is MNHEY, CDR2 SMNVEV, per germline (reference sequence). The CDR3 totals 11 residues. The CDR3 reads CGTRSTETQYF. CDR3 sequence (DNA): TGTGGGACCCGTAGCACAGAGACCCAGTATTTT.

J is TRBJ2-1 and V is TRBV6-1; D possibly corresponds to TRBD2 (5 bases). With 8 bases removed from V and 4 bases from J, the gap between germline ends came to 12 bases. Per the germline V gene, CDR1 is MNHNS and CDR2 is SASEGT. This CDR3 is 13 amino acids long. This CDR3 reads CASGGGSYNEQFF. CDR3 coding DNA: TGTGCCAGCGGTGGTGGGAGTTACAATGAGCAGTTCTTC.

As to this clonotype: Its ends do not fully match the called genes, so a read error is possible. CDR3 loop: CARGPQARSTGALYF. In DNA form, the CDR3 reads TGTGCCCGGGGTCCCCAGGCTAGAAGCACCGGGGCGCTGTATTTT. The V call is TRBV10-3, the J call TRBJ2-2; D may be TRBD1 or TRBD2 (5 bases each). The germline gives CDR1 ENHRY, CDR2 SYGVKD. CDR3 size: 15 residues.

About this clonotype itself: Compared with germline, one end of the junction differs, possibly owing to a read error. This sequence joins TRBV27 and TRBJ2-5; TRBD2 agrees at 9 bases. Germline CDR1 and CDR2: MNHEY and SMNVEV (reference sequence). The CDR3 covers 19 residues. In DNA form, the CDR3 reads TGTGCCAGCAGAGCCACGGGGCTAGCGGGACAGTCTAGCCCAGAGACGCAGTACTTC. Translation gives CASRATGLAGQSSPETQYF.

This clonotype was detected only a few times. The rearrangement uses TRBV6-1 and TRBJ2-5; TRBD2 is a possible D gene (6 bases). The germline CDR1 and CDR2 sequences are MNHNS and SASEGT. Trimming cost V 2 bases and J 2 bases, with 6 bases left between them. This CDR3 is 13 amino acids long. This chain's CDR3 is CASSEREQETQYF. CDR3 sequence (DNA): TGTGCCAGCAGTGAACGGGAGCAAGAGACCCAGTACTTC.

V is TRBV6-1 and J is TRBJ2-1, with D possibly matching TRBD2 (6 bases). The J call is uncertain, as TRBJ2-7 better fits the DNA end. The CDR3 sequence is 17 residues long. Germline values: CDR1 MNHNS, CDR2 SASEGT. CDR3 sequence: CASSHNRPSERGYEQYF. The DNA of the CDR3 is TGTGCCAGCAGTCATAACCGGCCTAGCGAACGGGGGTACGAGCAGTACTTC.

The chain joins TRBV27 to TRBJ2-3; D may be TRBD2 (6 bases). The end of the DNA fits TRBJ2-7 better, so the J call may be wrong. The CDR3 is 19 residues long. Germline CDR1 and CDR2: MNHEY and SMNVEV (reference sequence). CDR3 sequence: CASRPTRLAGQCAKDTQYF. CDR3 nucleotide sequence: TGTGCCAGCAGACCGACCCGGCTCGCGGGGCAGTGTGCCAAAGATACGCAGTACTTC.

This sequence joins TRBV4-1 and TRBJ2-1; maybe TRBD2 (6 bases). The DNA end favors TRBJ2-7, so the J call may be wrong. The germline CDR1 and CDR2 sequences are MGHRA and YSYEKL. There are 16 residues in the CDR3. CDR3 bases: TGCGCCAGCAGCTCGACCAATCGGGGCGGGGTTTACGAGCAGTACTTC. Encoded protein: CASSSTNRGGVYEQYF.